Given below is one T cell receptor (beta chain) in context. This clonotype was seen repeatedly, ten times or more. It lacks a known antigen. Base qualities are not recorded, but no much larger clone differs from it by a single base. Graves' hyperthyroidism was defined as stable when no progression to ophthalmopathy occurred over 18 months of follow-up. Hyperthyroidism patients were newly diagnosed, with disease duration under 2 months, and aged 18 to 65 years. Any patient with an uncontrolled infection, another autoimmune disease, pregnancy or lactation was excluded. Diagnoses relied on clinical symptoms, serum thyroxine and TRAb, thyroid ultrasound and orbital computed tomography. PBMCs were isolated from approximately 10 ml of fresh peripheral blood by Ficoll-Paque density gradient centrifugation. Trizol reagent was used to extract total RNA, and RNA quality was then checked on an Agilent 2100 Bioanalyzer.

This sample was taken from a study of T cells in Graves' hyperthyroidism and ophthalmopathy (dated by TCRdb to the late 2010s). About the investigation overall: Peripheral blood was sampled at the time of initial diagnosis, prior to any treatment. Prospective prediction of ophthalmopathy was tested in an independent validation cohort of fewer than 20 hyperthyroidism patients and 17 patients who later progressed to ophthalmopathy. The roughly 100 discovery patients were randomly split 7:3 into training and test sets. After blood sampling, hyperthyroidism patients were treated with methimazole at a starting dose of 30 mg daily, and ophthalmopathy patients were treated with high-dose intravenous methylprednisolone. A discovery cohort of about 96 patients, approximately 44 with Graves' ophthalmopathy and 55 to 60 with stable Graves' hyperthyroidism, was used to find distinguishing TCR V-J signatures. In roughly six Graves' hyperthyroidism patients, the study also compared T-cell repertoires from thyroid tissue with T-cell repertoires from blood. The paper describes TCR Vbeta CDR3 sequencing of roughly 130 peripheral blood samples, made up of roughly 45 ophthalmopathy patients, 70 to 80 hyperthyroidism patients and 17 progressor patients. The paper as a whole reports these results and caveats: In validation, progression to ophthalmopathy was predicted by the model with 65% to 71% sensitivity and about 72% specificity, a median of roughly 6.4 months before onset. No statistical method was used to set the sample size in advance, and investigators knew the group allocation. Most expanded thyroid clonotypes (frequency above 0.001) were also detected in blood, a finding suggesting that blood repertoires may reflect thyroid immune responses. Ophthalmopathy was separated from stable hyperthyroidism by a 13 V-J signature model, with approximately 89% sensitivity and roughly 81% specificity obtained in cross-validation and 80%/75% obtained in testing.

V loses 4 bases of germline sequence and J loses 7 bases, and the interval between the two ends is 19 bases. Looking up the germline V gene yields CDR1 SQVTM and CDR2 ANQGSEA. Inclusive of the bounding cysteine and phenylalanine, the CDR3 is 14 residues long. Only CDR3 DNA is held: 42 bases, read in frame from base 1. Amplification of TCR beta CDR3 regions was carried out from RNA transcripts. For the first round of RT-PCR on the TCR CDR3, the HTBI primer set was used together with the Qiagen OneStep RT-PCR kit. Libraries were constructed in a second round of multiplex PCR, after which size selection and purification were carried out. Paired-end sequencing of the libraries was performed with 100 bp reads on an Illumina HiSeq2000. The original methods were these. SOAPnuke was used to process the raw data, throwing out any read that contained adapters or uncalled bases, had a mean Phred below 15, or lacked an exact constant-primer or identifier match. High-quality paired reads were merged with COPE v1.2.5, and unique nucleotide sequences were defined as clonotypes. Clonotypes were aligned to IMGT TRBV, TRBD and TRBJ reference segments using MiTCR v1.1. Analysis was restricted to V-J combinations with a frequency above 0.0001, which covered roughly 99% of repertoires. A TCS score was defined as the ratio between F50 (clonal expansion) and ExV (chaos), using BLOSUM62-based TCRdist between CDR3 peptides within each V-J. Welch's t-statistics and random forest reduced approximately 520 V-J features to roughly 13, which were used in a naive Bayes classifier (R e1071). TCRdb redid the processing of the public reads, applying fastp at Q25 and MiXCR, and retained in-frame beta chains. Each entry merges the rows of one CDR3 protein and shows their most common DNA and genes. These V and J calls are TCRdb output, not the study's own analysis. Counted in this sample were more than 150,000 distinct CDR3 sequences; around 15% of them appeared once. About 31% of the sample is in the top ten clones.

This TCR derives from a woman in her forties or fifties with Graves' hyperthyroidism. The chain is made from TRBV29-1 and TRBJ1-1; TRBD1 is a weak D gene call, 5 bases matching. The specimen sequenced was blood. The DNA sequence is TGCAGCGTTGGGGGGGTCGGGGGGTCGATTGAAGCTTTCTTT. This sequence encodes CSVGGVGGSIEAFF. Extended through the reference TRBV29-1 and TRBJ1-1 proteins, this CDR3 yields the full variable domain: SAVISQKPSRDICQRGTSLTIQCQVDSQVTMMFWYRQQPGQSLTLIATANQGSEATYESGFVIDKFPISRPNLTFSTLTVSNMSPEDSSIYLCSVGGVGGSIEAFFGQGTRLTVV.